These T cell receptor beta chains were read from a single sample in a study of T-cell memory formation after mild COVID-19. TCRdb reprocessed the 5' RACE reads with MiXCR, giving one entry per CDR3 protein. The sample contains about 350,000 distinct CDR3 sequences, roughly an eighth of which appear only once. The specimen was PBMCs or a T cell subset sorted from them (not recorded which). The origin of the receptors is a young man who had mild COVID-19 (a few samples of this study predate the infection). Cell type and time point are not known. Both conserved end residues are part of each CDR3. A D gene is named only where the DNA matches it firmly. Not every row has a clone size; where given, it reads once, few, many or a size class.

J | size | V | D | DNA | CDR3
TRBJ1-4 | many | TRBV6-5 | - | TGTGCCAGCCGTTCAGAAACAACTAATGAAAAACTGTTTTTT | CASRSETTNEKLFF
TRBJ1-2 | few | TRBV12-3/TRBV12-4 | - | TGTGCCAGCAGTGGCGGTACTCCCAGGGACTATGGCTACACCTTC | CASSGGTPRDYGYTF
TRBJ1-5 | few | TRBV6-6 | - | TGTGCCAGCAGTTATCTGGGGTTAAGCAATCAGCCCCAGCATTTT | CASSYLGLSNQPQHF
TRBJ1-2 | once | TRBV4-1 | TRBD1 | TGCGCCAGCAGCCATCCGACGAGAGGGGGCCAGGGTGGCTACACCTTC | CASSHPTRGGQGGYTF
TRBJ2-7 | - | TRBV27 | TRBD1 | TGTGCCAGCAGTTTATGGAAGACAGGGGGCGGCGAGCAGTACTTC | CASSLWKTGGGEQYF
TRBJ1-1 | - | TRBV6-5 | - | TGTGCCAGCACCACCCCGGGGGTGAACACTGAAGCTTTCTTT | CASTTPGVNTEAFF
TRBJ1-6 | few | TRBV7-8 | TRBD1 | TGTGCCAGCAGCCCAGGGGGGCATTGGGGTGTGGATAATTCACCCCTCCACTTT | CASSPGGHWGVDNSPLHF
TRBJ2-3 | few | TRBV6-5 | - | TGTGCCAGCAGAAAGGCAGAAGCAGATACGCAGTATTTT | CASRKAEADTQYF
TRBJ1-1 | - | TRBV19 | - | TGTGCCAGTAGTCGAAGAATCATGAACACTGAAGCTTTCTTT | CASSRRIMNTEAFF
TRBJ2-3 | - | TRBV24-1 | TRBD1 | TGTGCCACCAGTGAACAGGGGTTCTCAGATACGCAGTATTTT | CATSEQGFSDTQYF
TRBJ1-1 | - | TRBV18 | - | TGTGCCAGCTCCCGAGAGTTCGCTGAAGCTTTCTTT | CASSREFAEAFF
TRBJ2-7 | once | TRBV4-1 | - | TGCGCCAGCAGCCAAGGGGTCGGGCCGCCCGCGGTGTACGAGCAGTACTTC | CASSQGVGPPAVYEQYF
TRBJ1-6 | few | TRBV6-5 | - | TGTGCCAGCGGGAGAGGGAATTCACCCCTCCACTTT | CASGRGNSPLHF
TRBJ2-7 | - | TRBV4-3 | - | TGCGCCAGCAGCCAAGATAGAAGACAGGCCGCGTACGAGCAGTACTTC | CASSQDRRQAAYEQYF
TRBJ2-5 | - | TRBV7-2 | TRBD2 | TGTGCCAGCAGCCAATTTAGCGGGGGGAGCGAGACCCAGTACTTC | CASSQFSGGSETQYF
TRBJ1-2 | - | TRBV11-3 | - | TGTGCCAGCATCCGACAACCCTATGGCTACACCTTC | CASIRQPYGYTF
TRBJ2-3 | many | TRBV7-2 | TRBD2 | TGTGCCAGCAGAAGACTAGCGGGGGGGATAGATACGCAGTATTTT | CASRRLAGGIDTQYF
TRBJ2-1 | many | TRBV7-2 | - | TGTGCCAGCAGCTTTGTAACTGAGGTTGAGGGTGTTTTCTTC | CASSFVTEVEGVFF
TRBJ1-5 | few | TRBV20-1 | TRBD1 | TGCAGTGCTAGAGTCAGGGGGCGCGGCAGCAATCAGCCCCAGCATTTT | CSARVRGRGSNQPQHF
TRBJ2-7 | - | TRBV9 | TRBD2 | TGTGCCAGCAGCGTGGGTAGCGGGGGGCCAGGATACGAGCAGTACTTC | CASSVGSGGPGYEQYF
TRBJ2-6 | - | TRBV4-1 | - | TGCGCCAGCAGCCATAACAGGGCGGATGGGGCCAACGTCCTGACTTTC | CASSHNRADGANVLTF
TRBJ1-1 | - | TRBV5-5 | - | TGTGCCAGCAGCTCGGGACTTATGGTGAACACTGAAGCTTTCTTT | CASSSGLMVNTEAFF
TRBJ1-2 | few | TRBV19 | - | TGTGCCAGTAGTATGGCGGACATGCTCGAGAAGGGCTACACCTTC | CASSMADMLEKGYTF
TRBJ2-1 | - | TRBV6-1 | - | TGTGCCAGCAGTGCCCACGTAAAGGGCAATGAGCAGTTCTTC | CASSAHVKGNEQFF
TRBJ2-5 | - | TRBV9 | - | TGTGCCAGCAGCGCGAACCTAGAGACCCAGTACTTC | CASSANLETQYF
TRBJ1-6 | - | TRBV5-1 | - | TGCGCCAGCAGCTTGGCGCAAGGGTCCTTGTCACCCCTCCACTTT | CASSLAQGSLSPLHF
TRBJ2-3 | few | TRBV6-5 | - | TGTGCCAGCAGTTACAAGGCCGGAGGAGATACGCAGTATTTT | CASSYKAGGDTQYF
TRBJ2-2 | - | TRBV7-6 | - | TGTGCCAGCAGCTTATCCGGGACTCCCCCCGGGGAGCTGTTTTTT | CASSLSGTPPGELFF
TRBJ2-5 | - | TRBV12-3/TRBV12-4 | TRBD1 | TGTGCCAGCAGGTCAGGGGGACATGGGACCCAGTACTTC | CASRSGGHGTQYF
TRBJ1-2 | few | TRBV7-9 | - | TGTGCCAGCAGCCCGACAGGCCTCTATGGCTACACCTTC | CASSPTGLYGYTF
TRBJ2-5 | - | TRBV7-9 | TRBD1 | TGTGCCAGCAGCCATCCGCCCGGGACAGGGGCTCAAGAGACCCAGTACTTC | CASSHPPGTGAQETQYF
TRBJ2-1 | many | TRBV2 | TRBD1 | TGTGCCAGCAGTGAAAGACAGGGTGGCGATGAGCAGTTCTTC | CASSERQGGDEQFF
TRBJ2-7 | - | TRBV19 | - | TGTGCCAGTAGTACCGACTATACCTACGAGCAGTACTTC | CASSTDYTYEQYF
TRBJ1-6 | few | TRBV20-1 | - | TGCAGTGCTAGGGGAGGGGCCAATTCACCCCTCCACTTT | CSARGGANSPLHF
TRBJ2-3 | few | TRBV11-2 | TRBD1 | TGTGCCAGCAGCGCGACAGGGGGGGAGGCAGATACGCAGTATTTT | CASSATGGEADTQYF
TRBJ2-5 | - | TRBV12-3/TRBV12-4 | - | TGTGCCAGCCGATCCCAGTGGGAGACCCAGTACTTC | CASRSQWETQYF